Listed below are T cell receptor beta chains from one sample, sequenced in a study of T-cell reconstitution after alpha-beta-depleted transplantation in children. TCRdb re-called the PCR reads with MiXCR, one entry per CDR3 protein. The data hold roughly 52,000 distinct CDR3 sequences, with 5.5% to 7.5% observed a single time. Sequenced here: PBMCs, mostly from graft donor cells, sampled 60 days after TCRalphabeta/CD19-depleted stem cell transplant. These receptors all stem from a female patient aged 2 to 10 who had a stem cell transplant for aplastic anemia, so the T cells may come from the graft donor. Both conserved end residues are part of each CDR3. A D gene is named only where the DNA matches it firmly. Where a row states a size, it is once, few, many or the class of an expanded clone; other rows omit it.

size	V	J	D	DNA	CDR3
many	TRBV5-1	TRBJ2-5	.	TGCGCCAGCAGCTTCCAGGAACGAAAAAGGGGAGAGACCCAGTACTTC	CASSFQERKRGETQYF
.	TRBV15	TRBJ1-1	.	TGTGCCACCAGCACGTCGGTGGGCACTGAAGCTTTCTTT	CATSTSVGTEAFF
.	TRBV20-1	TRBJ1-1	.	TGCAGTGCTAGAGATTGGCGGGAGGCATTTGAAGCTTTCTTT	CSARDWREAFEAFF
.	TRBV9	TRBJ1-1	TRBD1	TGTGCCAGCAGCGTCACAGGGGCGGGAGGAGCTTTCTTT	CASSVTGAGGAFF
many	TRBV5-1	TRBJ2-1	TRBD2	TGCGCCAGCAGCTTGGTGTGGGGACTAGCGGGAGCTGAGCAGTTCTTC	CASSLVWGLAGAEQFF
few	TRBV6-1	TRBJ1-2	.	TGTGCCAGCAGTGAAGGGGGTACCCGCTACACCTTC	CASSEGGTRYTF
few	TRBV28	TRBJ2-2	TRBD1	TGTGCCAGCAAGACAGGGCCGACCGGGGAGCTGTTTTTT	CASKTGPTGELFF
many	TRBV5-1	TRBJ1-2	TRBD1	TGCGCCAGCAGCTTGGACAGGGGTGGCTACACCTTC	CASSLDRGGYTF
many	TRBV5-6	TRBJ2-5	TRBD2	TGTGCCAGCAGCGGGACTAGCGGGAGGACAGAGACCCAGTACTTC	CASSGTSGRTETQYF
many	TRBV27	TRBJ2-1	.	TGTGCCAGCTCGGGATCAGTAAACAATGAGCAGTTCTTC	CASSGSVNNEQFF
few	TRBV5-1	TRBJ2-4	.	TGCGCCAGCAGCACCGGGGTTGATAACATTCAGTACTTC	CASSTGVDNIQYF
few	TRBV19	TRBJ1-2	TRBD1	TGTGCCAGTAGTATAGCCGGGGACAGTACTGGCTACACCTTC	CASSIAGDSTGYTF
many	TRBV7-6	TRBJ2-3	TRBD2	TGTGCCAGCAGCCTCGGGACTAGCGGGAACACAGATACGCAGTATTTT	CASSLGTSGNTDTQYF
many	TRBV11-2	TRBJ2-7	.	TGTGCCAGCAGCTTAGCCCAGTCTGGGGCCTACGAGCAGTACTTC	CASSLAQSGAYEQYF
.	TRBV5-1	TRBJ2-4	.	TGCGCCAGCAGCTTGGGACAGAAAAAGGACATTCAGTACTTC	CASSLGQKKDIQYF
.	TRBV2	TRBJ2-5	TRBD2	TGTGCCAGCAGTCTATTACCGGGACTAGCGTCTGGCGAGACCCAGTACTTC	CASSLLPGLASGETQYF
many	TRBV7-2	TRBJ2-3	TRBD2	TGTGCCAGCAGCTTAGAAGGGATAGCGGGGGGTCTCCCAGATACGCAGTATTTT	CASSLEGIAGGLPDTQYF
many	TRBV12-3/TRBV12-4	TRBJ2-1	.	TGTGCCAGCAGTCCATTCTGGGCAGTTCTACACAATGAGCAGTTCTTC	CASSPFWAVLHNEQFF
many	TRBV20-1	TRBJ1-2	.	TGCAGTGCTAGTTCTGGGGGGCGCAGGTATGGCTACACCTTC	CSASSGGRRYGYTF
many	TRBV20-1	TRBJ1-5	.	TGCAGTGCTAGCGGAGGGTATAGCAATCAGCCCCAGCATTTT	CSASGGYSNQPQHF
many	TRBV3-1	TRBJ2-7	.	TGTGCCAGCAGCCAAGCTGGCAGCTACTACGAGCAGTACTTC	CASSQAGSYYEQYF
many	TRBV29-1	TRBJ2-7	.	TGCAGCGTCGCATCCAGGGTGCGGTACGAGCAGTACTTC	CSVASRVRYEQYF
many	TRBV20-1	TRBJ2-7	TRBD2	TGCAGTGCTAGAGTCGGGACTAGCCCCCACGAGCAGTACTTC	CSARVGTSPHEQYF
many	TRBV18	TRBJ2-7	.	TGTGCCAGCTCATCGACAGTGATCTCCTACGAGCAGTACTTC	CASSSTVISYEQYF
many	TRBV7-3	TRBJ2-3	TRBD2	TGTGCCAGCAGCCTCACTAGCGGGAGAGGCACAGATACGCAGTATTTT	CASSLTSGRGTDTQYF
many	TRBV7-6	TRBJ1-1	TRBD1	TGTGCCAGCAGCGATGGGACAGGGTATGAAGCTTTCTTT	CASSDGTGYEAFF
many	TRBV19	TRBJ2-1	.	TGTGCCAGTAGGAGGGACGGAGACAATGAGCAGTTCTTC	CASRRDGDNEQFF
many	TRBV12-3/TRBV12-4	TRBJ2-7	.	TGTGCCAGCAGTTTAGGAGCGTCGAGCTCCTACGAGCAGTACTTC	CASSLGASSSYEQYF